These T cell receptor beta chains were read from a single sample in a study of blood T cell repertoires in COVID-19. TCRdb's copy holds only in-frame clones and misses some; the assay was immunoSEQ multiplex PCR. The sample yields under 250,000 clones, over 75% seen once. The sample comprised PBMCs or T cells enriched from blood (not recorded which). The receptors originated from a woman between 40 and 55 years old who had been exposed to COVID-19. Both conserved end residues are trimmed from each CDR3. The order of the fields is V gene, J gene, CDR3 protein.

V: TRBV7-2; J: TRBJ1-3; CDR3: ASSISTVSGNTIY
V: TRBV19; J: TRBJ1-5; CDR3: ASSIGQAVGGPQH
V: TRBV7-6; J: TRBJ1-5; CDR3: ASSPGTGGHSNQPQH
V: TRBV5-1; J: TRBJ1-2; CDR3: ASSYGQSNYGYT
V: TRBV24-1; J: TRBJ2-1; CDR3: ATSEPAGEDNEQF
V: TRBV7-9; J: TRBJ1-4; CDR3: ASSSHGGYEKLF
V: TRBV7-9; J: TRBJ1-2; CDR3: ASSLQDRDDGYT
V: TRBV3-1/TRBV3-2; J: TRBJ1-1; CDR3: ASSQRRTGARGYPVGAF
V: TRBV7-2; J: TRBJ2-4; CDR3: ASSLGWAGKNIQY
V: TRBV2; J: TRBJ1-2; CDR3: ASSSGQAQYYT
V: TRBV30; J: TRBJ1-3; CDR3: AWSVGGYLSGNTIY
V: TRBV28; J: TRBJ1-5; CDR3: ASSLRTGGSNQPQH
V: TRBV6-2/TRBV6-3; J: TRBJ2-2; CDR3: ASSYPKTSGPTGELF
V: TRBV19; J: TRBJ1-1; CDR3: ASSTPTGLNTEAF
V: TRBV7-3; J: TRBJ1-2; CDR3: ASGPGQGAYGYT
V: TRBV25-1; J: TRBJ2-1; CDR3: ASSDMSSLDNEQF
V: TRBV7-6; J: TRBJ2-5; CDR3: ASSPPVGETQY
V: TRBV4-1; J: TRBJ2-3; CDR3: ASSHRDSPDTQY
V: TRBV30; J: TRBJ1-1; CDR3: AWTMRGQIEAF
V: TRBV19; J: TRBJ1-2; CDR3: ASSISANGYT
V: TRBV7-2; J: TRBJ2-2; CDR3: ASSLVGTGATGELF
V: TRBV3-1/TRBV3-2; J: TRBJ1-1; CDR3: ASSQLGFEAF
V: TRBV9; J: TRBJ1-4; CDR3: ASSGGQGTNEKLF
V: TRBV19; J: TRBJ2-5; CDR3: ASSSGLGETQY
V: TRBV7-2; J: TRBJ1-3; CDR3: ASSLFGPQGYGNTIY
V: TRBV2; J: TRBJ1-1; CDR3: ASSEALGGTGRTEAF
V: TRBV6-2/TRBV6-3; J: TRBJ1-1; CDR3: ASSSNVNTEAF
V: TRBV6-1; J: TRBJ1-2; CDR3: ASSEAAVLTGYT
V: TRBV24-1; J: TRBJ2-3; CDR3: ATSDLPGRGTDTQY
V: TRBV15; J: TRBJ2-2; CDR3: ATSTSRTGELF
V: TRBV5-1; J: TRBJ2-2; CDR3: ASSSKDRTTGELF
V: TRBV13; J: TRBJ1-5; CDR3: ASATGRNQPQH
V: TRBV10-3; J: TRBJ1-2; CDR3: AITAGYGYT
V: TRBV15; J: TRBJ2-1; CDR3: ATSVTSGDYNEQF
V: TRBV24-1; J: TRBJ2-2; CDR3: ATSVLLANTGELF
V: TRBV3-1/TRBV3-2; J: TRBJ2-1; CDR3: ASSQANEQF
V: TRBV13; J: TRBJ2-4; CDR3: ASSLATIAKNIQY